The sequence of this T cell receptor beta chain was determined in a study of ipilimumab plus nivolumab after autologous stem cell transplantation. Study summary: A median of roughly eight nivolumab and about five ipilimumab doses were given.

Whole-study findings and limits: TCR repertoire, Treg phenotype and gut microbiota reportedly support more study of this approach.

Assay used: immunoSEQ multiplex PCR; TCRdb lists only in-frame clones, some missing. This table has around 21,000 clones, around four fifths appearing once. V was shortened by 3 bases and J by 7 bases, with 11 bases between the two germline ends. CDR3 size: 14 residues. CDR1 and CDR2 (germline): SGDLS, YYNGEE. This clone was recorded a few times. Its antigen is unidentified. Ipilimumab, 1 mg/kg, started 14 to 28 days after autologous transplant. Through week 26, nivolumab 3 mg/kg IV was given weeks 1, 4, 7, 10, then biweekly. The chain has TRBV9 and TRBJ1-6; D unclear. This sequence originates from a male donor with diffuse large B-cell lymphoma. This specimen consisted of PBMCs, obtained in a trial of ipilimumab plus nivolumab as post-transplant consolidation. As DNA, the CDR3 is TGTGCCAGCAGCGCAGGATTATGGAATTCACCCCTCCACTTT. This translates into CASSAGLWNSPLHF.